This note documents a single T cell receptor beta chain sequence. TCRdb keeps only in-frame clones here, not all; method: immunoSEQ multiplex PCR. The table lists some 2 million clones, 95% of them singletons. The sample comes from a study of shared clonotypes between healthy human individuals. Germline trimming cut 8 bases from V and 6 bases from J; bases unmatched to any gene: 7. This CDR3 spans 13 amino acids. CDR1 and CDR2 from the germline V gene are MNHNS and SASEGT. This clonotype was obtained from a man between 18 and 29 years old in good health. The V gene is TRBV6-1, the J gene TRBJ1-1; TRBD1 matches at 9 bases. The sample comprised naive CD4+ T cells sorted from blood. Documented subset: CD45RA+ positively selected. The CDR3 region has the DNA TGTGCCAGCCCCGAAGACAGGGGGGCTGAAGCTTTCTTT. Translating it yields CASPEDRGAEAFF.